A selection of T cell receptor beta chains follows, all from one sample in a study of cytomegalovirus exposure and HLA in healthy donors. Repertoires were generated with immunoSEQ multiplex PCR, while TCRdb's copy carries only in-frame clones and drops some. The sample lists 95,000 to 150,000 clones, about 80% seen once, with approximately 2.5% in the top ten. Material for sequencing was PBMCs. Every receptor here comes from a woman aged 40 to 49 in good health and CMV-seropositive. Both conserved end residues are part of each CDR3. D genes are given only for firm matches. Only part of the rows carry a size: once, few, many, or a class if the clone is expanded.

cdr3_aa cdr3_nt v_call clone_size j_call cdr3_length d_call
CASSLGASPSNYGYTF TGTGCCAGCAGCTTGGGGGCCAGCCCTTCTAACTATGGCTACACCTTC TRBV5-6 - TRBJ1-2 16 -
CASSSQGTNTEAFF TGCGCCAGCAGCTCACAGGGTACCAACACTGAAGCTTTCTTT TRBV5-1 once TRBJ1-1 14 -
CASSIDPGYTEAFF TGTGCCAGTAGTATAGATCCAGGGTACACTGAAGCTTTCTTT TRBV19 - TRBJ1-1 14 -
CASSPGTQETQYF TGTGCCAGCTCCCCCGGGACACAGGAGACCCAGTACTTC TRBV18 - TRBJ2-5 13 -
CASSPQTGPNEKLFF TGTGCCAGCAGCCCCCAGACAGGGCCGAATGAAAAACTGTTTTTT TRBV7-2 - TRBJ1-4 15 TRBD1
CASSLVGEETQYF TGTGCCAGCAGCTTGGTTGGAGAAGAGACCCAGTACTTC TRBV5-6 - TRBJ2-5 13 -
CASSYRRRSDTGELFF TGCGCCAGCAGCTACAGGCGCCGATCGGACACCGGGGAGCTGTTTTTT TRBV5-1 - TRBJ2-2 16 -
CASSHGQGNEKLFF TGCGCCAGCAGCCACGGACAGGGGAATGAAAAACTGTTTTTT TRBV4-3 - TRBJ1-4 14 TRBD1
CASTQGQGTYEQYF TGTGCCAGCACCCAAGGACAGGGAACCTACGAGCAGTACTTC TRBV6-5 - TRBJ2-7 14 TRBD1
CARRLRTGCDTEAFF TGTGCCAGAAGACTCCGGACAGGGTGCGACACTGAAGCTTTCTTT TRBV5-3 - TRBJ1-1 15 TRBD1
CASSLLIGTVNSPLHF TGTGCCAGTAGTTTATTGATAGGGACAGTCAATTCACCCCTCCACTTT TRBV19 - TRBJ1-6 16 TRBD1
CASRDQGAGYGYTF TGTGCCAGCAGAGATCAGGGGGCCGGGTATGGCTACACCTTC TRBV6-6 once TRBJ1-2 14 TRBD1
CASSSGTGRSTDTQYF TGTGCCAGCAGCTCAGGGACAGGGCGAAGCACAGATACGCAGTATTTT TRBV5-6 - TRBJ2-3 16 TRBD1
CASTETGTGGAAFF TGTGCCAGCACCGAAACCGGGACGGGGGGCGCGGCTTTCTTT TRBV6-6 - TRBJ1-1 14 -
CAGDRGMEQYF TGCGCCGGGGACAGGGGGATGGAGCAGTACTTC TRBV4-1 - TRBJ2-7 11 TRBD1
CASSEGTGTEAFF TGTGCCAGCAGTGAGGGGACAGGGACTGAAGCTTTCTTT TRBV6-4 - TRBJ1-1 13 TRBD1
CASSEGTELLYGYTF TGCGCCAGCAGCGAGGGGACAGAACTCCTCTATGGCTACACCTTC TRBV5-1 - TRBJ1-2 15 TRBD1
CASSPSHEQYF TGTGCCAGCAGTCCCTCCCACGAGCAGTACTTC TRBV7-9 few TRBJ2-7 11 -
CASSFISGGAQETQYF TGTGCCAGCAGCTTCATCAGCGGGGGGGCCCAAGAGACCCAGTACTTC TRBV5-4 few TRBJ2-5 16 TRBD2
CASSPDRATQHSGNTIYF TGTGCCAGCAGCCCGGACAGGGCGACCCAACACTCTGGAAACACCATATATTTT TRBV5-6 - TRBJ1-3 18 TRBD1
CASSLGDSYGYTF TGTGCCAGCAGCTTAGGGGACAGCTATGGCTACACCTTC TRBV7-2 - TRBJ1-2 13 TRBD1
CASSVEAVLSTDTQYF TGTGCCAGCAGCGTAGAAGCGGTCCTCAGCACAGATACGCAGTATTTT TRBV9 - TRBJ2-3 16 -
CASSSGPGDMQYF TGTGCCAGCAGTTCAGGGCCAGGGGATATGCAGTATTTT TRBV6-5 - TRBJ2-3 13 -